One sample yielded the 20 T cell receptor beta chains listed below, sequenced in a study of blood T cells in healthy people across ages. With a J-beta primer mix and a sample-barcoded 5' primer, a second PCR ran about 6 to 11 cycles. Each CDR3 protein gets one entry after TCRdb re-called the 5' RACE reads with MiXCR. The repertoire holds hundreds of thousands of distinct CDR3 sequences, with around 49% as singletons. The sequenced sample was blood. The receptors shown here come from a woman aged 55 to 70 in good health.

This clonotype was counted a single time. The chain has TRBV12-3 or TRBV12-4 and TRBJ2-3; a possible D gene is TRBD1 (5 bases). The CDR3 spans 14 residues. The V end lost 6 bases, the J end lost 4 bases, and 14 bases lay between the germline ends. CDR3 loop: CASSCLGRADTQYF. In DNA, the CDR3 is TGTGCCAGCAGCTGCCTTGGCAGGGCAGATACGCAGTATTTT.

The gene calls are TRBV20-1 and TRBJ2-1, with 7 bases fitting TRBD1. J lost 3 bases, V lost 3 bases, and 11 bases had no gene match. Germline V gene sequence: CDR1 DFQATT, CDR2 SNEGSKA (reference sequence). The CDR3 covers 16 residues. DNA for the CDR3: TGCAGTGCTAGCGGGTCCCGGGACAGCCACTACAATGAGCAGTTCTTC. This translates into CSASGSRDSHYNEQFF.

V and J are TRBV12-3 or TRBV12-4 and TRBJ2-3, with D possibly matching TRBD1 (6 bases). The CDR3 has 15 residues. Trimming took off 3 bases at V and 1 base at J, with 11 bases between the two ends. In DNA form, the CDR3 reads TGTGCCAGCAGTTTTCAGGGGCGCGGCACAGATACGCAGTATTTT. This codes for CASSFQGRGTDTQYF.

The chain recombines TRBV4-1 with TRBJ2-1; 7 bases match TRBD2. Losses at the gene ends were 3 bases for V and 9 bases for J; bases not matched to a gene: 11. The V gene's germline CDR1 is MGHRA and CDR2 YSYEKL. The CDR3 loop spans 15 amino acids. CDR3 residues: CASSQAGLGKGEQFF. The DNA for the CDR3 is TGCGCCAGCAGCCAGGCCGGACTAGGGAAGGGTGAGCAGTTCTTC.

Details on this clonotype: A much larger clone differs from this one at a single base, so this may be a read error. This chain connects TRBV4-3 to TRBJ2-7; D perhaps matches TRBD2 (5 bases). CDR1 is LGHNA, CDR2 YSLEER, per germline. The CDR3 is 15 residues long. The CDR3: CTSSQDETKAYEQYF. CDR3 DNA sequence: TGCACCAGCAGCCAAGATGAGACTAAGGCCTACGAGCAGTACTTC.

This chain uses TRBV28 with TRBJ2-7; D unclear. V lost 2 bases to trimming and J lost 4 bases, with 15 bases between them. CDR3 length equals 15 residues. CDR1 is MDHEN and CDR2 is SYDVKM in the germline V gene. The DNA of the CDR3 is TGTGCCAGCAGTTTAGGTGGGGTATCGGCGTACGAGCAGTACTTC. Translating gives CASSLGGVSAYEQYF.

In the case of this clonotype: Just one base apart from a much larger clone, this may be a read error. This chain links TRBV5-5 with TRBJ2-7, with D maybe TRBD2 (6 bases). The CDR3 is 15 residues long. The germline V gene has CDR1 SGHKS and CDR2 YYEKEE (reference sequence). The V gene lost 3 bases and the J gene lost 6 bases, with 19 bases spanning the gap. CDR3 coding DNA: TGTGCCAGCAGCTCAGGCGGAGGGACTTATTGCGAGCAGTACTTC. This codes for CASSSGGGTYCEQYF.

The V gene is TRBV28, the J gene TRBJ2-7, with 9 bases that match TRBD1. CDR3 length: 14 amino acids. V lost 5 bases and J lost 2; bases outside the gene matches: 4. Germline loops: CDR1 MDHEN, CDR2 SYDVKM. CDR3 amino acids: CASSGTGTTYEQYF. The CDR3, as DNA: TGTGCCAGCAGTGGGACAGGGACGACCTACGAGCAGTACTTC. Looking up the rest from reference TRBV28 and TRBJ2-7 gives the full variable domain: DVKVTQSSRYLVKRTGEKVFLECVQDMDHENMFWYRQDPGLGLRLIYFSYDVKMKEKGDIPEGYSVSREKKERFSLILESASTNQTSMYLCASSGTGTTYEQYFGPGTRLTVT.

The chain combines TRBV27 with TRBJ2-7; D is ambiguous. V was pared by 4 bases and J by 0 bases, with 13 bases between. This CDR3 has 15 residues. The V gene's germline CDR1 is MNHEY and CDR2 SMNVEV (reference sequence). The CDR3 DNA reads TGTGCCAGCAGTTCGGCCCAGATAGCCTCCTACGAGCAGTACTTC. This gives the protein CASSSAQIASYEQYF.

The chain employs TRBV20-1 and TRBJ2-7; weak D call: TRBD2 (6 bases). Trimming removed 5 bases at V and 3 bases at J, with 20 bases between. Germline V gene data show CDR1 as DFQATT and CDR2 as SNEGSKA (reference sequence). This CDR3 region has 15 residues. The CDR3 nucleotides are TGCAGTGCTGGGGGGACTCGCAACGGTTTCTACGAGCAGTACTTC. Protein sequence: CSAGGTRNGFYEQYF.

The chain employs TRBV7-3 and TRBJ2-5, with TRBD1 matching over 10 bases. The CDR3 extends over 15 amino acids. Trimming at V came to 5 bases and at J to 5 bases, leaving 8 bases not matched to a gene. From germline, CDR1 is SGHTA and CDR2 FQGTGA. The chain's CDR3 is CASSRTGTGDETQYF. In DNA, the CDR3 is TGTGCCAGCAGCCGCACCGGGACAGGGGATGAGACCCAGTACTTC.

The V and J genes are TRBV20-1 and TRBJ1-2; D perhaps matches TRBD1 (6 bases). This CDR3 comprises 17 residues. Germline-derived CDR1 and CDR2 are DFQATT and SNEGSKA (reference sequence). Trimming removed 0 bases from V and 4 bases from J, with 21 bases in between. CDR3 in DNA: TGCAGTGCTAGAGATCGCTGGCAGACGGGGGCGAGCTATGGCTACACCTTC. Encoded protein: CSARDRWQTGASYGYTF.

The chain combines TRBV20-1 with TRBJ2-1; TRBD2 matches at 9 bases. There are 15 residues in the CDR3. In germline, CDR1 is DFQATT, CDR2 SNEGSKA (reference sequence). J lost 7 bases, V lost 6 bases, and 13 bases had no gene match. This chain's CDR3 is CSATDLAGSVNEQFF. Here the CDR3 DNA reads TGCAGTGCCACCGATCTAGCGGGATCAGTAAATGAGCAGTTCTTC.

This clonotype was seen once. CDR3 DNA sequence: TGTGCCAGCAGCTTACGGGGACAGGGGGATTTTTGGGGCTACACCTTC. Protein sequence: CASSLRGQGDFWGYTF. V usage is TRBV7-6 and J usage is TRBJ1-2, with 11 bases that match TRBD1. This CDR3 is built from 16 residues. Germline CDR1 is SGHVS and CDR2 is FNYEAQ. Trimming took 2 bases from V and 8 from J; bases not matched to a gene: 10.

The rearrangement joins TRBV6-2 or TRBV6-3 to TRBJ2-7, with D possibly TRBD1 on 5 matching bases. The CDR3 is 12 amino acids. The V gene's germline CDR1 is MNHEY and CDR2 SVGEGT. V lost 8 bases and J 3 bases, leaving 11 bases between the germline ends. CDR3 loop: CASAGFNYEQYF. The CDR3 DNA follows: TGTGCCAGCGCAGGGTTTAACTACGAGCAGTACTTC.

In its sample, this clonotype was seen many times. The chain recombines TRBV4-3 with TRBJ2-4, with D perhaps given as TRBD1 or TRBD2 (5 bases each). The length of the CDR3 is 14 residues. The germline V and J ends were trimmed by 4 bases and 9 bases, with 16 bases remaining between them. Germline CDR1 is LGHNA and CDR2 is YSLEER. The CDR3 sequence is CASSPSGTSIIQYF. DNA for the CDR3: TGCGCCAGCAGCCCTTCGGGGACCTCGATCATTCAGTACTTC.

This clonotype was detected a few times. V is TRBV28 and J is TRBJ2-1; 7 bases fit TRBD1. CDR1 and CDR2 (germline): MDHEN, SYDVKM. The CDR3 is made up of 12 amino acids. The J segment lost 10 bases and the V segment lost 3 bases, leaving 3 bases of the junction unmatched. The CDR3 DNA reads as TGTGCCAGCAGTTTGACAGGGAGCGAGCAGTTCTTC. It translates to CASSLTGSEQFF.

The sample holds a few counts of this clonotype. The chain uses TRBV27 and TRBJ2-3; 7 bases map to TRBD1. This CDR3 spans 16 amino acids. Germline lookup yields CDR1 MNHEY and CDR2 SMNVEV (reference sequence). V trimming: 5 bases; J trimming: 2 bases; junction bases outside the gene matches: 10. The CDR3 is CASSVDRENYTDTQYF. CDR3 DNA: TGTGCCAGCAGTGTAGACAGGGAGAACTACACAGATACGCAGTATTTT.

The gene calls are TRBV7-2 and TRBJ2-1; 12 bases are shared with TRBD1. The CDR3 spans 15 residues. The V and J ends lost 5 bases and 9 bases, in that order; junction bases with no gene match: 8. Germline V gives CDR1 SGHTA, CDR2 FQGNSA. CDR3 sequence (DNA): TGTGCCAGCAGCCCCGGGACAGGGGGCCGAATTGAGCAGTTCTTC. It specifies CASSPGTGGRIEQFF.

The CDR3 protein is CASSLIRGKQYF. CDR3 DNA: TGTGCCAGCAGCTTAATTCGTGGGAAGCAGTACTTC. This chain links TRBV7-3 with TRBJ2-4, with D unclear. CDR3 length equals 12 residues. V lost 1 base and J lost 13, with 11 bases in between. Germline V lookup: CDR1 SGHTA, CDR2 FQGTGA. The full variable domain, in which reference TRBV7-3 and TRBJ2-4 provide the parts outside the CDR3, is GAGVSQTPSNKVTEKGKYVELRCDPISGHTALYWYRQSLGQGPEFLIYFQGTGAADDSGLPNDRFFAVRPEGSVSTLKIQRTERGDSAVYLCASSLIRGKQYFGAGTRLSVL.